The sequence of this T cell receptor (beta chain) was determined in a study of cytomegalovirus exposure and HLA in healthy donors. CDR1 DFQATT and CDR2 SNEGSKA come from the germline V gene (reference sequence). The CDR3 is made up of 11 amino acids. Trimming pared 7 bases from V and 3 bases from J, leaving 7 bases between. General study points: The study labeled 150 to 200 TCR beta chains cytomegalovirus-associated. Three CMV-associated chains were confirmed in vitro to be specific for CMV antigens. Most sequenced TCRs were rare (though some public TCRs occurred in many donors). Cytomegalovirus status was reportedly diagnosed by the classifier with high specificity and sensitivity.

Worth noting for this clone: Its antigen is not identified.

TCRdb keeps only in-frame clones here, not all; method: immunoSEQ multiplex PCR. The sample has about 400,000 clones; about nine tenths are singletons. What was sequenced was PBMCs. The clonotype originates from a woman aged 18-29 years in good health and CMV-seronegative. The chain carries TRBV20-1 and TRBJ2-1; the D is unclear. The CDR3 loop is CSVPGYNEQFF. Written as DNA, the CDR3 is TGCAGTGTCCCAGGCTACAATGAGCAGTTCTTC.